This note documents a single TCR beta chain sequence. Authors' processing steps: Reference gene primer amplification gave estimated nucleated cell counts. Using immunoSEQ multiplex PCR, the repertoire was profiled, and TCRdb retains in-frame clones only, with some absent. Clonal size and the V and J genes are those of that table, whereas D and trimming came from the DNA. The sample lists over 60,000 clones, about 88% occurring once. The record originates from a study of blood T cell repertoires in COVID-19. Turning to the study itself: The United States, Italy and Spain were the sources of the acute and convalescent COVID-19 samples. From T cells, B-cell-depleted T cells, or PBMCs came the material, which was cDNA or gDNA.

Sequenced: peripheral blood. The receptor comes from a man in his 70s with active or convalescent COVID-19.

The CDR3, as DNA: TGTGCCATCAGAGACGACAGACGGCTAACTCCTAACTATGGCTACACCTTC. It codes for CAIRDDRRLTPNYGYTF. The genes are TRBV10-3 and TRBJ1-2; D might be TRBD1 (5 bases). The CDR3 contains 17 residues. V shed 6 bases and J shed 0 bases, with 20 bases lying between them. From germline, CDR1 is ENHRY and CDR2 SYGVKD.